The clone carrying this T cell receptor beta chain has a handful of counts. The antigen remains unidentified. TCRdb independently ran MiXCR on the reads; one entry per CDR3 protein. The sample yields roughly 730,000 distinct CDR3 sequences, roughly 36% seen once. The CDR3 extends over 15 amino acids. V lost 3 bases, J lost 2 bases, and 3 bases stayed unmatched. Per germline, CDR1 MNHNS and CDR2 SASEGT. This sample was included in a study of T cell repertoires in cytomegalovirus infection. Sample: cultured PBMCs, taken from culture after CMV antigen stimulation. The chain links TRBV6-1 to TRBJ2-1; 8 bases match TRBD2. The TCR comes from a human donor in good health (CMV status not recorded). Some clones in this sample may be carry-over from other donors' samples. In nucleotides, the CDR3 is TGTGCCAGCAGTGACCCACTAGCGGCCTACAATGAGCAGTTCTTC. Protein product: CASSDPLAAYNEQFF.